One T cell receptor (beta chain) is described in this entry. Its antigen is unknown. This sample is drawn from a study of cytomegalovirus exposure and HLA in healthy donors. On the study more broadly: Earlier, 180 million or so T cells were analyzed, and over 95 million unique TCR beta sequences were found among them. Study findings and constraints: As a later analysis revealed, most CMV-associated TCR beta chains appeared HLA-restricted. For TCR beta chains, V- and J-gene trimming was later linked to a missense DCLRE1C variant.

Both 60 Vbeta primers and 13 Jbeta primers went into the PCR. Produced via immunoSEQ multiplex PCR; TCRdb's table is partial and in-frame only. This sample has some 140,000 clones, with 80% found just once. In germline, CDR1 is LNHDA, CDR2 SQIVND (reference sequence). The V gene end was trimmed by 4 bases and the J gene end by 5 bases; junction bases not matched to a gene: 2. This CDR3 region has 14 residues. The chain employs TRBV19 and TRBJ1-4, with TRBD1 matching 9 bases. This TCR derives from a young man in good health and CMV-seronegative. Sequenced sample: PBMCs. Written as DNA, the CDR3 is TGTGCCAGTAGTAATGGACAGGGGAATGAAAAACTGTTTTTT. Translating gives CASSNGQGNEKLFF.